This T cell receptor (beta chain) was documented in a study of blood T cell repertoires in COVID-19. Overall study context: The United States, Italy and Spain supplied acute and convalescent COVID-19 samples.

Looked up from germline, CDR1 is SGDLS and CDR2 is YYNGEE. Trimming stripped 3 bases from V and 1 base from J, with 6 bases between. The CDR3 is 13 amino acids. Some clones are missing from TCRdb's copy, which holds only in-frame ones; the method was immunoSEQ multiplex PCR. The data contain about 240,000 clones, around 88% of them singletons. This clonotype was sampled from a woman in her 30s who had recovered from COVID-19. The chain links TRBV9 to TRBJ2-3; perhaps TRBD1 as D (5 bases). The sequencing input was PBMCs or T cells enriched from blood (not recorded which). The CDR3, as DNA: TGTGCCAGCAGCGAAGGGGGCACAGATACGCAGTATTTT. Translation gives CASSEGGTDTQYF.